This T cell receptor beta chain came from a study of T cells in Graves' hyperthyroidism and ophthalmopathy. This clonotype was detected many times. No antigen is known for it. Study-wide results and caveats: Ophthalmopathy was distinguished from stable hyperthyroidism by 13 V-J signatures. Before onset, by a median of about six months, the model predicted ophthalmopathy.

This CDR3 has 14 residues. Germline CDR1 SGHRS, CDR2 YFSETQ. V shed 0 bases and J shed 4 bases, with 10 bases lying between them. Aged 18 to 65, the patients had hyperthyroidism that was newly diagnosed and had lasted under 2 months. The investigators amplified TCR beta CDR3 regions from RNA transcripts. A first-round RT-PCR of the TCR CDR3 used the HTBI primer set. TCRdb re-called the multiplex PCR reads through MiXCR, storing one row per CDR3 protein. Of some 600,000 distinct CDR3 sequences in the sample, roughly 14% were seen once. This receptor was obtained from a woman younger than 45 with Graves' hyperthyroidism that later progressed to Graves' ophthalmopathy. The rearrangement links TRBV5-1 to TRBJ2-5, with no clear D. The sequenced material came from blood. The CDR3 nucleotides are TGCGCCAGCAGCTTGGCCGGGTTTGGAGAGACCCAGTACTTC. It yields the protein CASSLAGFGETQYF.